Below are 26 T cell receptor beta chains sequenced from a single sample in a study of shared clonotypes between healthy human individuals. Selected positively for CCR7 and CD45RO-negative, naive CD8 cells excluded terminally differentiated effector memory CD45RA+ cells. Here immunoSEQ multiplex PCR was the method, and the copy in TCRdb shows in-frame clones only, minus some. There are roughly 1,800,000 clones in the sample; about 94% occur only once, and roughly 1% lies in the top ten. The sample consisted of naive CD8+ T cells sorted from blood. The receptors shown here come from a man between 18 and 29 years old in good health.

J is TRBJ2-5 and V is TRBV10-3; 10 bases are shared with TRBD2. V dropped 4 bases and J dropped 3; count of bases not matched to a gene: 20. This CDR3 has 20 amino acids. Germline CDR1 ENHRY, CDR2 SYGVKD. The CDR3 bases are TGTGCCATCAGTGCGTTAGGGACTAGCGATCCTGGGGGGCCTGAAGAGACCCAGTACTTC. Translating gives CAISALGTSDPGGPEETQYF.

The V and J genes are TRBV28 and TRBJ2-1; 7 bases agree with TRBD2. The CDR3 runs 15 residues. The germline V gene has CDR1 MDHEN and CDR2 SYDVKM. The ends lost 7 bases at V and 4 bases at J; junction bases unmatched: 10. The CDR3 nucleotides read TGTGCCAGCACCCCGTTGGCGGGGGTTTACAATGAGCAGTTCTTC. Translating gives CASTPLAGVYNEQFF.

V usage is TRBV7-9 and J usage is TRBJ1-1; 8 nucleotides line up with TRBD1. V was pared by 4 bases and J by 4 bases, with 11 bases of the junction left unmatched. The CDR3 is 16 amino acids. In germline, CDR1 is SEHNR, CDR2 FQNEAQ (reference sequence). Here the CDR3 reads CASSSRATGAITEAFF. CDR3 DNA: TGTGCCAGCAGCTCTCGGGCGACAGGGGCCATCACTGAAGCTTTCTTT.

This chain joins TRBV4-3 and TRBJ2-5; 8 bases fit TRBD2. CDR3 length equals 16 residues. J lost 4 bases, V lost 0 bases, and 7 bases had no gene match. CDR1 is LGHNA, CDR2 YSLEER, per germline. The CDR3 protein is CASSQDREGYGETQYF. CDR3 nucleotides: TGCGCCAGCAGCCAAGATCGGGAGGGCTATGGAGAGACCCAGTACTTC.

The J gene is TRBJ2-7, the V gene TRBV7-2; TRBD2 matches at 7 bases. This CDR3 region has 14 residues. V was clipped by 5 bases and J by 3 bases; unmatched bases: 7. The germline gives CDR1 SGHTA, CDR2 FQGNSA. The CDR3 DNA sequence: TGTGCCAGCAGCCCGGGACTAACGTACTACGAGCAGTACTTC. This encodes CASSPGLTYYEQYF.

The rearrangement links TRBV6-5 to TRBJ2-2; 7 nucleotides line up with TRBD2. CDR3 length: 15 amino acids. With 6 bases clipped from V and 4 bases from J, the junction kept 8 bases outside the gene matches. Germline V CDR1 and CDR2: MNHEY, SVGAGI. DNA for the CDR3: TGTGCCAGCAGCCCCAGGGACTACATCACCGGGGAGCTGTTTTTT. Amino acid sequence: CASSPRDYITGELFF.

Of note for this clone: The identical CDR3 is also encoded by other nucleotide sequences in the sample. The chain employs TRBV9 and TRBJ2-1, with D possibly TRBD2 on 6 matching bases. The germline CDR1 and CDR2 sequences are SGDLS and YYNGEE. The CDR3 consists of 15 residues. The germline V and J ends were trimmed by 0 bases and 2 bases, with 9 bases remaining between them. The CDR3 sequence: CASSVAGVAYNEQFF. The DNA of the CDR3 is TGTGCCAGCAGCGTAGCGGGGGTGGCCTACAATGAGCAGTTCTTC.

The rearrangement joins TRBV11-2 to TRBJ1-1; D unclear. The CDR3 contains 14 residues. Trimming removed 2 bases from V and 8 bases from J, with 15 bases in between. CDR1 is SGHAT, CDR2 FQNNGV, per germline. This CDR3 is CASSLRAGGVEAFF. The CDR3 DNA sequence: TGTGCCAGCAGCTTAAGGGCGGGCGGGGTGGAAGCTTTCTTT.

In its sample, this clone was seen once. The chain employs TRBV13 and TRBJ2-1; D tentatively fits TRBD1 or TRBD2 (5 bases each). The CDR3 runs to 16 residues. Germline values: CDR1 PRHDT, CDR2 FYEKMQ (reference sequence). The germline V and J ends were trimmed by 0 bases and 7 bases, with 16 bases remaining between them. This chain's CDR3 is CASSLGSGTPGNEQFF. DNA for the CDR3: TGTGCCAGCAGCTTAGGTTCCGGGACCCCTGGGAATGAGCAGTTCTTC.

This chain uses TRBV10-1 with TRBJ2-3; D may be TRBD2 (5 bases). Germline lookup yields CDR1 WNHNN and CDR2 SYGVQD (reference sequence). Trimming took 6 bases from V and 0 from J, leaving 13 bases between them. This CDR3 region has 15 residues. CDR3 coding DNA: TGCGCCAGCAGCCCCGAGGACTTTAGCACAGATACGCAGTATTTT. Amino acid sequence: CASSPEDFSTDTQYF.

The J gene is TRBJ2-1, the V gene TRBV29-1; TRBD1 aligns across 8 bases. The V segment lost 5 bases and the J segment 2 bases; nucleotides outside the gene matches: 8. CDR3 size: 15 residues. Germline V gene sequence: CDR1 SQVTM, CDR2 ANQGSEA. The CDR3 is CSVQDREVTYNEQFF. CDR3 coding DNA: TGCAGCGTTCAGGACAGGGAGGTGACCTACAATGAGCAGTTCTTC.

J is TRBJ2-7 and V is TRBV5-6, with TRBD2 as a possible D gene (6 bases). This CDR3 is 14 amino acids long. V shed 0 bases and J shed 4 bases, with 11 bases lying between them. CDR1 and CDR2 from the germline V gene are SGHDT and YYEEEE. DNA of the CDR3: TGTGCCAGCAGCTTGGGCCTAGCGAGGTACGAGCAGTACTTC. Translation: CASSLGLARYEQYF.

This clone was seen once. The V and J genes are TRBV5-4 and TRBJ2-1, with D possibly matching TRBD1 (5 bases). The CDR3 covers 15 residues. Germline values: CDR1 SGHNT, CDR2 YYREEE (reference sequence). V lost 4 bases and J lost 2, with 13 bases in between. The CDR3 here is CASSRQGTPYNEQFF. The CDR3 DNA is TGTGCCAGCAGCCGCCAGGGTACCCCCTACAATGAGCAGTTCTTC.

This clone appeared a single time. The chain combines TRBV7-9 with TRBJ2-5, with a weak D call TRBD2 (6 bases). Germline lookup yields CDR1 SEHNR and CDR2 FQNEAQ (reference sequence). There are 14 residues in the CDR3. V lost 6 bases, J lost 5 bases, and 16 bases lay in between. The CDR3 DNA is TGTGCCAGCAGTCCTCCGGACTACCGGGAGACCCAGTACTTC. This codes for CASSPPDYRETQYF.

A note on this clone: Different DNA sequences within this sample yield the same CDR3. The chain joins TRBV27 to TRBJ2-7; D possibly corresponds to TRBD1 (6 bases). V lost 2 bases and J lost 1, with 9 bases in between. The length of the CDR3 is 14 residues. The V gene's germline CDR1 is MNHEY and CDR2 SMNVEV (reference sequence). CDR3 protein: CASSLATGSYEQYF. The CDR3 DNA reads TGTGCCAGCAGTTTAGCTACAGGGTCCTACGAGCAGTACTTC.

This clone was counted a single time. The chain recombines TRBV21-1 with TRBJ2-7; the tabulated D call, TRBD1, remains unverified against the DNA. TRBV21-1 is noted as a pseudogene. This CDR3 contains 14 residues. The CDR3: CAGPRDRGSYEQYF. Written as DNA, the CDR3 is TGTGCCGGGCCTCGGGACAGGGGCTCCTACGAGCAGTACTTC.

The CDR3 bases are TGCGCCAGCAGCCAAGTGGGTCTGCAAAATGAAAAACTGTTTTTT. It codes for CASSQVGLQNEKLFF. The chain combines TRBV4-1 with TRBJ1-4; D gene ambiguous. There are 15 residues in the CDR3. V gave up 1 base and J gave up 5 bases, with 11 bases separating them. CDR1 is MGHRA, CDR2 YSYEKL, per germline.

The CDR3 reads CASSPGVTGPYEQYF. CDR3 bases: TGTGCCAGCAGCCCAGGGGTGACAGGACCCTACGAGCAGTACTTC. The rearrangement joins TRBV2 to TRBJ2-7; D perhaps matches TRBD1 (6 bases). This CDR3 spans 15 amino acids. Trimming took 6 bases from V and 2 from J, leaving 17 bases between them. In germline, CDR1 is SNHLY, CDR2 FYNNEI.

J is TRBJ2-7 and V is TRBV6-5, with a possible D match to TRBD1 (6 bases). The germline V and J ends were trimmed by 11 bases and 0 bases, with 11 bases remaining between them. The CDR3 is 12 residues long. CDR1 and CDR2 from the germline V gene are MNHEY and SVGAGI. The chain's CDR3 is CASRGISYEQYF. CDR3 DNA: TGTGCCTCCAGGGGAATCTCCTACGAGCAGTACTTC.

The chain couples TRBV4-3 to TRBJ2-6, with a weak D call TRBD2 (5 bases). The CDR3 spans 16 residues. The V end lost 1 base, the J end lost 4 bases, and 11 bases lay between the germline ends. Germline values: CDR1 LGHNA, CDR2 YSLEER. In nucleotides, the CDR3 is TGCGCCAGCAGCCAAGGGGTGAGGGCAGGGGCCAACGTCCTGACTTTC. Protein product: CASSQGVRAGANVLTF.

The J gene is TRBJ2-1, the V gene TRBV4-3, with TRBD2 matching 9 bases. V dropped 0 bases and J dropped 4; count of bases not matched to a gene: 10. The CDR3 has 18 residues. Germline V gene lookup returns CDR1 LGHNA and CDR2 YSLEER. CDR3 amino acids: CASSQEVGASGMYNEQFF. In nucleotides, the CDR3 is TGCGCCAGCAGCCAAGAAGTTGGGGCTAGCGGGATGTACAATGAGCAGTTCTTC.

The gene calls are TRBV28 and TRBJ1-2, with D possibly being TRBD1 (5 bases). The V and J ends lost 7 bases and 4 bases respectively, with 16 bases between them. The V gene's germline CDR1 is MDHEN and CDR2 SYDVKM. This CDR3 contains 14 residues. CDR3 nucleotides: TGTGCCAGCATAGGCCCAGGGTCGAGCTATGGCTACACCTTC. This encodes CASIGPGSSYGYTF.

The chain is built from TRBV27 and TRBJ2-7; 7 bases are shared with TRBD2. Germline V CDR1 and CDR2: MNHEY, SMNVEV (reference sequence). The CDR3 has 13 amino acids. The V segment lost 5 bases and the J segment 7 bases; nucleotides outside the gene matches: 8. The CDR3 DNA follows: TGTGCCAGCAGTCCCTCCGGGGGGTGGGAGCAGTACTTC. Amino acids: CASSPSGGWEQYF.

The rearrangement uses TRBV28 and TRBJ2-1, with D possibly TRBD2 on 5 matching bases. Trimming removed 3 bases at V and 10 bases at J, with 10 bases between. The CDR3 contains 12 residues. Germline CDR1 MDHEN, CDR2 SYDVKM. In nucleotides, the CDR3 is TGTGCCAGCAGTTTGGGCAGCGGCGAGCAGTTCTTC. Its translation: CASSLGSGEQFF.

About this clone itself: This specimen includes other DNA sequences encoding the same CDR3. The chain has TRBV27 and TRBJ1-5; D is possibly TRBD1 (6 bases). The germline V and J ends were trimmed by 2 bases and 6 bases, with 11 bases remaining between them. The CDR3 consists of 14 residues. Germline CDR1 MNHEY, CDR2 SMNVEV (reference sequence). The CDR3 loop reads CASSLLGGGQPQHF. The CDR3 DNA sequence: TGTGCCAGCAGTTTACTGGGGGGCGGTCAGCCCCAGCATTTT.

The chain carries TRBV4-1 and TRBJ1-6; D unresolved. V lost 3 bases, J lost 0 bases, and 9 bases lay in between. The CDR3 runs 16 residues. Per germline, CDR1 MGHRA and CDR2 YSYEKL. The CDR3 sequence: CASSHPAVSYNSPLHF. DNA of the CDR3: TGCGCCAGCAGCCACCCAGCCGTCTCCTATAATTCACCCCTCCACTTT.